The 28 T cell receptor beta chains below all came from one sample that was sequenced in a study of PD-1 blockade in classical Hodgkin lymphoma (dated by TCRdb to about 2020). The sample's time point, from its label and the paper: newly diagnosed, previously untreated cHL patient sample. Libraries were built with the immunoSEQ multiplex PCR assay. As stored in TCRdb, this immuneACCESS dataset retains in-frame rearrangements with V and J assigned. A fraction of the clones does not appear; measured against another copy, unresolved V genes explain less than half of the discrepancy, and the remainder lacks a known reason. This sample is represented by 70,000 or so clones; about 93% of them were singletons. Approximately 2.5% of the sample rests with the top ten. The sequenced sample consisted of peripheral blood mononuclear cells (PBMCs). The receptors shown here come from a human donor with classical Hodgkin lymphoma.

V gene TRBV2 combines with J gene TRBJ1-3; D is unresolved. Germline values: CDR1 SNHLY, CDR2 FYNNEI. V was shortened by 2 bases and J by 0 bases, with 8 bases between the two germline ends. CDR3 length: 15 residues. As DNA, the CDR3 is TGTGCCAGCAGTGAAAGTCATTTCTCTGGAAACACCATATATTTT. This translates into CASSESHFSGNTIYF.

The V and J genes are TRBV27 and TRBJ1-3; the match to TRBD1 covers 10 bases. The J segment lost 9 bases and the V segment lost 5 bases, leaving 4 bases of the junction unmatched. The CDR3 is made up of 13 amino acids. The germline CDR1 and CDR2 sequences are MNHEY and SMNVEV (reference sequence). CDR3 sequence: CASSLGTGATIYF. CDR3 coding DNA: TGTGCCAGCAGTCTCGGGACAGGGGCCACCATATATTTT.

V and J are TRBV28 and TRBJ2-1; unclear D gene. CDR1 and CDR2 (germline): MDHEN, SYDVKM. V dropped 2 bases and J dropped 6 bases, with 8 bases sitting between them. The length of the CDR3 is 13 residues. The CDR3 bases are TGTGCCAGCAGTTTAAGTAGCCCCAATGAGCAGTTCTTC. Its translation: CASSLSSPNEQFF.

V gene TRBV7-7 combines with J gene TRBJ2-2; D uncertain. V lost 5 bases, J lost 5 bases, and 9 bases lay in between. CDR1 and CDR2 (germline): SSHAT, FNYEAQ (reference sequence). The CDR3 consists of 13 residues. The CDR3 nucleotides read TGTGCCAGCAGCGTAAGGGTAACCGGGGAGCTGTTTTTT. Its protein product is CASSVRVTGELFF.

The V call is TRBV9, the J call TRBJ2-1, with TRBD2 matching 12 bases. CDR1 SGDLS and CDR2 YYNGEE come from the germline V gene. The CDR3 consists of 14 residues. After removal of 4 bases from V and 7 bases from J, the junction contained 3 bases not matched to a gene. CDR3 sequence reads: CASSLGTSGNEQFF. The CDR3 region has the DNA TGTGCCAGCAGCCTGGGGACTAGCGGGAATGAGCAGTTCTTC.

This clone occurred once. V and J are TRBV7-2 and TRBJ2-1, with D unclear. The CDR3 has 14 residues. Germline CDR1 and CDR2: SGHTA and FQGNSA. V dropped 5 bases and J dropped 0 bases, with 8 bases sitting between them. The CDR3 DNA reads TGTGCCAGCAGCCTTACCGCCTCCTACAATGAGCAGTTCTTC. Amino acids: CASSLTASYNEQFF.

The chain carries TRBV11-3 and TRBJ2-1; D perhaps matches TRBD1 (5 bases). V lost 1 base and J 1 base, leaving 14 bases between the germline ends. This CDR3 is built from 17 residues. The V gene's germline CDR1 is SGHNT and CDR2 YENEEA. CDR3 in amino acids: CASSLGYRTESYNEQFF. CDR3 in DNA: TGTGCCAGCAGCTTAGGCTACAGGACCGAGTCCTACAATGAGCAGTTCTTC.

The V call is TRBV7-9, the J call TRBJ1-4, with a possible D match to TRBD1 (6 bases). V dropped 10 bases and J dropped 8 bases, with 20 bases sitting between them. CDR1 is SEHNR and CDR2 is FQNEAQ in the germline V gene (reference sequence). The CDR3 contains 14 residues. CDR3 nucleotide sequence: TGTGCCACCCAAAAAGGGGGGGCCCGGGAAAAACTGTTTTTT. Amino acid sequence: CATQKGGAREKLFF. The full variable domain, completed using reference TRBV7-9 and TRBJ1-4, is DTGVSQNPRHKITKRGQNVTFRCDPISEHNRLYWYRQTLGQGPEFLTYFQNEAQLEKSRLLSDRFSAERPKGSFSTLEIQRTEQGDSAMYLCATQKGGAREKLFFGSGTQLSVL.

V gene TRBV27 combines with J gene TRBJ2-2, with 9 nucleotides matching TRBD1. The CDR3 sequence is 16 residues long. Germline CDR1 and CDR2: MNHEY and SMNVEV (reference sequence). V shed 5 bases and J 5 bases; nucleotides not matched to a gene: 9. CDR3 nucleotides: TGTGCCAGCAGTAGGGACAGGGTGGGAAAAACCGGGGAGCTGTTTTTT. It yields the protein CASSRDRVGKTGELFF.

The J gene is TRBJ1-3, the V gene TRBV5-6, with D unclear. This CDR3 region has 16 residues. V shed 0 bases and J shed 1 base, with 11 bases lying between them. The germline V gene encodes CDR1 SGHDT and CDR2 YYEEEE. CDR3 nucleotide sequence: TGTGCCAGCAGCTTGGGGCAGTTATTTTCTGGAAACACCATATATTTT. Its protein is CASSLGQLFSGNTIYF.

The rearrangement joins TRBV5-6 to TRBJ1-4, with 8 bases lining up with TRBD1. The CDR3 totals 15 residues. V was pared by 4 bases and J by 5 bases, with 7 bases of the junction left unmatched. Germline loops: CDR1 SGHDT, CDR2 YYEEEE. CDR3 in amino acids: CASSKWNRGNEKLFF. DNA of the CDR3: TGTGCCAGCAGCAAGTGGAACAGGGGGAATGAAAAACTGTTTTTT.

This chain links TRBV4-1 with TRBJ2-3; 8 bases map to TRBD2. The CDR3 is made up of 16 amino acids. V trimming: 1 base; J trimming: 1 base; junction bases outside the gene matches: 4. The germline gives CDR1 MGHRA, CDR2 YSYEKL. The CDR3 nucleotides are TGCGCCAGCAGCCAAGGAGGTAGCGGGGGCACAGATACGCAGTATTTT. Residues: CASSQGGSGGTDTQYF.

The CDR3 loop is CAWSTGSYNEQFF. CDR3 bases: TGTGCCTGGAGTACAGGGTCGTACAATGAGCAGTTCTTC. The J gene is TRBJ2-1, the V gene TRBV30, with a possible D match to TRBD1 (6 bases). The CDR3 length is 13 residues. Germline CDR1 GTSNPN, CDR2 SVGIG (reference sequence). V was cut by 2 bases and J by 4 bases, with 9 bases left in between.

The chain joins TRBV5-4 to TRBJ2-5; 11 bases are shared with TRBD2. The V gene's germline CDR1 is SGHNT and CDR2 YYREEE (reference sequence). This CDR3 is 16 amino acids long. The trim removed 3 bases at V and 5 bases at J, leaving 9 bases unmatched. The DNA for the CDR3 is TGTGCCAGCAGCTCCTCGGTAGCGGGGGGGCAGGAGACCCAGTACTTC. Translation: CASSSSVAGGQETQYF.

The CDR3 sequence is CASSRRRGETYEQYF. Here the CDR3 DNA reads TGTGCCAGTAGTCGCCGGCGTGGAGAAACCTACGAGCAGTACTTC. The chain uses TRBV19 and TRBJ2-7; D not resolved. CDR3 length: 15 amino acids. Germline V gene lookup returns CDR1 LNHDA and CDR2 SQIVND (reference sequence). Trimming cost V 5 bases and J 2 bases, with 16 bases left between them.

CDR3 amino acids: CASSVLEANTEAFF. The CDR3 DNA reads TGTGCCAGCAGCGTATTGGAGGCTAACACTGAAGCTTTCTTT. This chain links TRBV9 with TRBJ1-1; no firm D call. CDR1 is SGDLS and CDR2 is YYNGEE in the germline V gene. V lost 1 base to trimming and J lost 2 bases, with 9 bases between them. CDR3 size: 14 residues.

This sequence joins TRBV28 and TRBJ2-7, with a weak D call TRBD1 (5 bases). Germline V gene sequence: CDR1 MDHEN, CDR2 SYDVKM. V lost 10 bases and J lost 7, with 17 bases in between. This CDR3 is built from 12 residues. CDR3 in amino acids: CATRRQGLEQYF. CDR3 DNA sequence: TGTGCCACCAGGCGGCAGGGTTTGGAGCAGTACTTC. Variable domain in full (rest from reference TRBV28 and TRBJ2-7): DVKVTQSSRYLVKRTGEKVFLECVQDMDHENMFWYRQDPGLGLRLIYFSYDVKMKEKGDIPEGYSVSREKKERFSLILESASTNQTSMYLCATRRQGLEQYFGPGTRLTVT.

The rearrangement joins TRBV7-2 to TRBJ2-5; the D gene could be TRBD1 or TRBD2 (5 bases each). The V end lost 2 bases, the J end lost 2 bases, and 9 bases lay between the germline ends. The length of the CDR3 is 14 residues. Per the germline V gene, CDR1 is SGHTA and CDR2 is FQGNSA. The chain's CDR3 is CASSLRGRQETQYF. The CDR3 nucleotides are TGTGCCAGCAGCTTAAGGGGACGGCAAGAGACCCAGTACTTC.

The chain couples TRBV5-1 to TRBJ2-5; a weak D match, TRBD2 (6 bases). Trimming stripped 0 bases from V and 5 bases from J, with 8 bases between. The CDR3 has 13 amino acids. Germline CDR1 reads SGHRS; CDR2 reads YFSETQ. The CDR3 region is CASSLAGVETQYF. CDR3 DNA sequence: TGCGCCAGCAGCTTGGCGGGGGTTGAGACCCAGTACTTC.

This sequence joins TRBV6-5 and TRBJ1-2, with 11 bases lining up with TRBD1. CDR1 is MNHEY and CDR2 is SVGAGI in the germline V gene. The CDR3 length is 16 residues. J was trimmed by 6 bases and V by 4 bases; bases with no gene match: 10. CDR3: CASSSGTGGSKDGYTF. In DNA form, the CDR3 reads TGTGCCAGCAGTTCCGGGACAGGGGGAAGTAAGGATGGCTACACCTTC.

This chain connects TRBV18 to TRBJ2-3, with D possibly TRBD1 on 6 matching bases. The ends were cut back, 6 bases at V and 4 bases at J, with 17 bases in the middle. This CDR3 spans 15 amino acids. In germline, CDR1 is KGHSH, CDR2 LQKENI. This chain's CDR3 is CASSSGQAGADTQYF. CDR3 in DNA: TGTGCCAGCTCGTCGGGGCAGGCAGGGGCAGATACGCAGTATTTT.

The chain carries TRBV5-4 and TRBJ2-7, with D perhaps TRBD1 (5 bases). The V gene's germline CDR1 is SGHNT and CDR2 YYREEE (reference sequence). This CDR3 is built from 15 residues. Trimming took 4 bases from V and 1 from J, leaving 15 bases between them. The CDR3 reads CASSRSIDRSYEQYF. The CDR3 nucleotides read TGTGCCAGCAGCCGGAGTATTGACAGATCCTACGAGCAGTACTTC.

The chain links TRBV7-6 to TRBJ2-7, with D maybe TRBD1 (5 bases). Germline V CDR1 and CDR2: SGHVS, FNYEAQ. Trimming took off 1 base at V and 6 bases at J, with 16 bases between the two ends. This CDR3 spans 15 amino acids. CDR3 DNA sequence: TGTGCCAGCAGCTTAGACCCGACAGCCTCCGGCGAGCAGTACTTC. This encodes CASSLDPTASGEQYF.

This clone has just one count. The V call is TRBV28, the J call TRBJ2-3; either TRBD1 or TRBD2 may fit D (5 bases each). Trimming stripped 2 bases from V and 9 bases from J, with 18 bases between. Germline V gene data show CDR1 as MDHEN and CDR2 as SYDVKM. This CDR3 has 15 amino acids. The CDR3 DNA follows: TGTGCCAGCAGTTTAAGCCCAGGGAGACGGCCCACGCAGTATTTT. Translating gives CASSLSPGRRPTQYF.

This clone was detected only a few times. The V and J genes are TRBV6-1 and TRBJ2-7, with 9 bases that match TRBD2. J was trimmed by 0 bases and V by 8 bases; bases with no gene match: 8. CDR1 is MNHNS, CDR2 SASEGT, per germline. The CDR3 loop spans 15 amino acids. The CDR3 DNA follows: TGTGCCAGCTCCTGGGGAGCGGGGGGCTCCTACGAGCAGTACTTC. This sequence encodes CASSWGAGGSYEQYF.

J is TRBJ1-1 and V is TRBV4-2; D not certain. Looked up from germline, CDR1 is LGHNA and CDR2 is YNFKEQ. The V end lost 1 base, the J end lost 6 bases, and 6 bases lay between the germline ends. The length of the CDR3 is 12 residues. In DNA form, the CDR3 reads TGTGCCAGCAGCCAAGTAAGCGCTGAAGCTTTCTTT. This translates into CASSQVSAEAFF.

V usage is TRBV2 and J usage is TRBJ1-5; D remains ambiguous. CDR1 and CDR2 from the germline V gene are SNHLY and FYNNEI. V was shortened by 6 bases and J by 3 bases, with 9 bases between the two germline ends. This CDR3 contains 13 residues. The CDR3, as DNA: TGTGCCAGCAGAGGAGATTTCAATCAGCCCCAGCATTTT. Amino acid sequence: CASRGDFNQPQHF.

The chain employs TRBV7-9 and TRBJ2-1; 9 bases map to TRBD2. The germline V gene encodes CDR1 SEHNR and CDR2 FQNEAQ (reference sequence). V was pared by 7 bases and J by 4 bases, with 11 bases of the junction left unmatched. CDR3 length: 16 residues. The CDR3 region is CASTPPLAGLYNEQFF. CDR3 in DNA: TGTGCCAGCACCCCCCCTCTAGCGGGGTTATACAATGAGCAGTTCTTC.